This paragraph covers one T cell receptor (beta chain) sequence. It lacks a known antigen. No much larger clonotype is one base removed from it; base qualities were not supplied. The immunoSEQ Assay, a bias-controlled multiplex PCR, was used to amplify TCRbeta CDR3 regions from genomic DNA. The authors' analysis ran thus. Within the assay, amplification of reference gene primers was used to estimate how many nucleated cells each sample contained. Sequence reads were collapsed and filtered to measure the absolute abundance of every unique TCRbeta CDR3 rearrangement. For each sample, productive Simpson clonality was calculated as the square root of Simpson's diversity index across productive rearrangements. The table comes from immuneACCESS by way of TCRdb, which keeps in-frame sequences with V and J called. Part of the clones is missing from these tables; in studies checked, under half for an unresolved V gene and the rest for unknown reasons. The V and J calls and clone size were taken over from that table, and D and trimming were inferred from the DNA. This sample holds some 260,000 clones; approximately 80% were observed only once. Nearly 5% of the sample goes to the ten largest clones.

The data stem from a study of blood T cell repertoires in COVID-19 (dated by TCRdb to the early 2020s). About the full investigation: Samples from collaborators originated in the United States, Italy and Spain and spanned both the acute and convalescent phases of COVID-19. The samples were drawn from two sources: the first 160 participants of the ongoing ImmuneRACE study, and 1,254 subjects contributed by 6 global collaborators. The repertoires were released in a freely available public database meant as a resource for research on the immune response to SARS-CoV-2. A de-identified subject ID, COVID-19 status, age in years and sex were almost always included in the sample metadata. The dataset comprised deeply sampled blood TCRbeta repertoires from subjects exposed to, actively infected with, or recovered from COVID-19. HLA class I and class II types, where available, came from metadata supplied by the sample provider rather than from assay-based typing. The prospective study material was composed of cDNA or gDNA derived from T cells, B-cell-depleted T cells, or PBMCs.

What the research found in general, with its limitations: The amount of clinical and demographic metadata varied by source and participant and was provided uncurated.

Collaborating institutions collected whole blood in K2EDTA tubes following their own protocols. Collaborator samples were shipped for TCRbeta analysis as frozen whole blood, isolated PBMCs, or DNA extracted from either sample type. The specimen sequenced was peripheral blood. The source of this sequence is a woman of 80 years or more with active or convalescent COVID-19.

The CDR3 region has the sequence CAWRPLGYGYTF. The sequence in DNA is TGTGCCTGGAGACCCCTAGGCTATGGCTACACCTTC. The rearrangement combines TRBV30 with TRBJ1-2; the D gene cannot be named for sure. Between the V and J ends, shortened by 3 bases and 4 bases respectively, the junction contains 9 bases. The CDR3 runs 12 amino acids, cysteine and phenylalanine included. The retained sequence is limited to the CDR3, 36 bases, with the frame set at the first base. For CDR1 and CDR2, the germline V gene (reference sequence) lists GTSNPN and SVGIG.